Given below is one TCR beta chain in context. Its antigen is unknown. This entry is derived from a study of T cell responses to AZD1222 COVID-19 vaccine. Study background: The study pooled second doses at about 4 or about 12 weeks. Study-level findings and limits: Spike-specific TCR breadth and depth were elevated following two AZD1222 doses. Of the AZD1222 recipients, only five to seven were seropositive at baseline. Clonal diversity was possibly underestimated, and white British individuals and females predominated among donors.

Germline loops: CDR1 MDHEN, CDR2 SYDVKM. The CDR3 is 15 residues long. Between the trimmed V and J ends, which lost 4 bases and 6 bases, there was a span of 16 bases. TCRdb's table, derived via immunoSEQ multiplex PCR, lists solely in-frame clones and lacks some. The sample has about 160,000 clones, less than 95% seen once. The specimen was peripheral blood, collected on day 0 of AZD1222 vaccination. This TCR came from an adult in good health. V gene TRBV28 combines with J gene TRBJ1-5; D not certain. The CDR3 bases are TGTGCCAGCAGTTCCTTTCCCCCCACCGGTCAGCCCCAGCATTTT. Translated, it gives CASSSFPPTGQPQHF.